These T cell receptor beta chains were read from a single sample in a study of blood T cells in healthy people across ages. TCRdb passed the 5' RACE reads through MiXCR, listing each CDR3 protein once. The sample lists over a million distinct CDR3 sequences; 42% were seen once. What was sequenced was blood. The receptors were sampled from a woman between 18 and 29 years old in good health. CDR3s include the opening cysteine and the closing phenylalanine or tryptophan. Rows give clone size only sometimes, using once, few, many, or a class for an expanded clone.

cdr3_aa clone_size cdr3_length v_call
CASSRIGQQYF few 11 TRBV12-3/TRBV12-4
CSAWEGPSNEKLFF . 14 TRBV29-1
CASRPEGLTNEKLFF . 15 TRBV2
CSVGGRIYEQYF . 12 TRBV20-1
CASSPRVPREGYTF . 14 TRBV6-5
CATSTSNEQFF . 11 TRBV15
CASSPWGREQYF few 12 TRBV7-2
CASSLVVGVDSPLHF . 15 TRBV7-2
CASDRGGAEAFF . 12 TRBV6-6
CATESGLAGVSEQFF . 15 TRBV10-3
CASSYGQDYEKLFF . 14 TRBV6-6
CASRGPKNIQYF . 12 TRBV6-5
CASSSGQEYQETQYF . 15 TRBV5-1
CAISEREAYYNEQFF . 15 TRBV10-3
CATSDLGEISGGTQFF . 16 TRBV24-1
CASSLGGSDTQYF many 13 TRBV7-2
CASRSQADSNQPQHF . 15 TRBV6-6
CASSTNSDNEQYF . 13 TRBV19
CSALRVAGGPDTQYF few 15 TRBV20-1
CASSLAPHGDYGYTF . 15 TRBV2
CASIHSTTSREQYF . 14 TRBV3-1
CASNGGESLNTEAFF . 15 TRBV6-5
CASSQDTGITGEAFF . 15 TRBV3-1
CASSRPLGNEQYF . 13 TRBV4-1
CASSPRDRHYEQYF . 14 TRBV7-2
CSVGWDEQYF few 10 TRBV29-1
CASSSTPQGGNEKLFF . 16 TRBV5-6
CASSVDAGTGADTQYF . 16 TRBV9
CASSVVPGQGSNEQFF . 16 TRBV5-1
CASSLGGAGRNEQFF few 15 TRBV7-2
CASSVSREYEQYF few 13 TRBV6-1